The next 31 T cell receptor beta chains were all read from a single sample in a study of T cells in Graves' hyperthyroidism and ophthalmopathy. RNA transcripts provided the source from which TCR beta CDR3 regions were amplified. Carried out on the TCR CDR3, a first-round RT-PCR used the HTBI primer set. TCRdb re-called the multiplex PCR reads with MiXCR, one entry per CDR3 protein. The sample has 300,000 to 400,000 distinct CDR3 sequences, 13% seen once; the top ten hold 9.2%. Sequencing input: blood. The receptors originated from a woman aged 18-29 years with Graves' hyperthyroidism.

This clonotype has ten or more counts. The J gene is TRBJ2-7, the V gene TRBV7-2; D gene unclear. Germline CDR1 reads SGHTA; CDR2 reads FQGNSA. Deletions cut 1 base from V and 0 bases from J, with 10 bases between. This CDR3 has 15 residues. The CDR3 reads CASSLDRLPSYEQYF. CDR3 DNA: TGTGCCAGCAGCTTAGACCGCCTGCCCTCCTACGAGCAGTACTTC.

The V gene is TRBV6-1, the J gene TRBJ1-3; D gene unclear. Germline V lookup: CDR1 MNHNS, CDR2 SASEGT. The CDR3 contains 14 residues. V gave up 8 bases and J gave up 4 bases, with 15 bases separating them. CDR3 coding DNA: TGTGCCAGCGAAAGGGAATGGGGAGGAAACACCATATATTTT. It is translated as CASEREWGGNTIYF.

The gene calls are TRBV7-3 and TRBJ2-4, with 7 nucleotides matching TRBD1. CDR3 length: 13 amino acids. V gave up 4 bases and J gave up 9 bases; unmatched junction bases: 6. The germline V gene encodes CDR1 SGHTA and CDR2 FQGTGA. CDR3 region: CASSSDRAAIQYF. The CDR3 DNA is TGTGCCAGCAGCTCCGACAGGGCGGCCATTCAGTACTTC.

This clonotype showed up many times. V and J are TRBV11-2 and TRBJ2-5; TRBD1 matches at 8 bases. Germline V lookup: CDR1 SGHAT, CDR2 FQNNGV. V lost 5 bases, J lost 5 bases, and 13 bases stayed unmatched. CDR3 length: 16 amino acids. As DNA, the CDR3 is TGTGCCAGCAGCCCCTACGGACAGGGAGAGGGCGAGACCCAGTACTTC. Translation gives CASSPYGQGEGETQYF. The whole variable domain, filled in from reference TRBV11-2 and TRBJ2-5, reads EAGVAQSPRYKIIEKRQSVAFWCNPISGHATLYWYQQILGQGPKLLIQFQNNGVVDDSQLPKDRFSAERLKGVDSTLKIQPAKLEDSAVYLCASSPYGQGEGETQYFGPGTRLLVL.

This clonotype was detected ten times or more. V is TRBV6-1 and J is TRBJ1-6; D remains ambiguous. Germline CDR1 reads MNHNS; CDR2 reads SASEGT. V lost 5 bases and J lost 6, with 8 bases in between. The CDR3 runs 13 residues. The CDR3, as DNA: TGTGCCAGCAGTATGGACGGTAATTCACCCCTCCACTTT. Its protein product is CASSMDGNSPLHF.

This clonotype has at least ten counts. In nucleotides, the CDR3 is TGTGCCAGCAGCCCGGGACAGGGGCAGCTCGAGCAGTACTTC. This translates into CASSPGQGQLEQYF. The rearrangement joins TRBV7-3 to TRBJ2-7, with 10 bases that match TRBD1. The CDR3 spans 14 residues. V shed 5 bases, J shed 6 bases, and the junction held 7 bases outside the gene matches. In germline, CDR1 is SGHTA, CDR2 FQGTGA.

CDR3 in DNA: TGTGCCAGCAGCCCGCAGGGGGTAGCGGGAGAATCTAGGGAGCAGTACTTC. Protein: CASSPQGVAGESREQYF. This rearrangement joins TRBV5-8 to TRBJ2-7, with 9 bases identical to TRBD2. Looked up from germline, CDR1 is SGHTS and CDR2 is YDEGEE. CDR3 length: 17 amino acids. V shed 4 bases, J shed 7 bases, and the junction held 18 bases outside the gene matches.

In its sample, this clonotype was seen a few times. A read error may be the cause here, since a much bigger clone is one base away. CDR3 DNA sequence: TGTGCCAGCAGCACCTCACAGACCCAGTACTTC. Protein: CASSTSQTQYF. The chain carries TRBV11-2 and TRBJ2-5; D is ambiguous. Trimming pared 5 bases from V and 6 bases from J, leaving 7 bases between. The CDR3 is made up of 11 amino acids. Germline V gives CDR1 SGHAT, CDR2 FQNNGV.

The gene calls are TRBV5-1 and TRBJ2-1; 12 nucleotides line up with TRBD2. This CDR3 is 16 amino acids long. In germline, CDR1 is SGHRS, CDR2 YFSETQ. J gave up 3 bases and V 4 bases, and 5 bases lay outside the gene matches. In DNA form, the CDR3 reads TGCGCCAGCAGCAGGACTAGCGGGGATCACTACAATGAGCAGTTCTTC. This translates into CASSRTSGDHYNEQFF. Together with reference TRBV5-1 and TRBJ2-1, the CDR3 gives the full variable domain: KAGVTQTPRYLIKTRGQQVTLSCSPISGHRSVSWYQQTPGQGLQFLFEYFSETQRNKGNFPGRFSGRQFSNSRSEMNVSTLELGDSALYLCASSRTSGDHYNEQFFGPGTRLTVL.

CDR3 loop: CASRPGTGDYEQYF. The CDR3 bases are TGTGCCAGCAGACCTGGGACAGGGGATTACGAGCAGTACTTC. The chain carries TRBV6-4 and TRBJ2-7; 10 bases line up with TRBD1. Trimming cost V 6 bases and J 4 bases; bases outside gene matches: 6. Looked up from germline, CDR1 is MRHNA and CDR2 is SNTAGT. This CDR3 comprises 14 residues.

The chain joins TRBV10-1 to TRBJ2-1; 14 nucleotides agree with TRBD2. The CDR3 covers 17 residues. V was pared by 2 bases and J by 7 bases, with 7 bases of the junction left unmatched. Per the germline V gene, CDR1 is WNHNN and CDR2 is SYGVQD (reference sequence). CDR3 in amino acids: CASSENLGLAGVNEQFF. For the CDR3, the DNA is TGCGCCAGCAGTGAGAATCTGGGACTAGCGGGGGTTAATGAGCAGTTCTTC.

The rearrangement joins TRBV2 to TRBJ1-1; D is unresolved. Between the trimmed V and J ends, which lost 5 bases and 9 bases, there was a span of 19 bases. The CDR3 is 14 residues long. Germline CDR1 is SNHLY and CDR2 is FYNNEI. The CDR3 DNA follows: TGTGCCAGCAGTACCCGCCGGCGGACGGCAAAAGCTTTCTTT. Translation: CASSTRRRTAKAFF.

In its sample, this clonotype was seen many times. This chain connects TRBV20-1 to TRBJ1-5; D gene ambiguous. The V end was cut by 1 base, the J end by 3 bases, with 10 bases between. The CDR3 is made up of 14 amino acids. Germline V gene sequence: CDR1 DFQATT, CDR2 SNEGSKA (reference sequence). The chain's CDR3 is CSARVSDVNQPQHF. The DNA for the CDR3 is TGCAGTGCTAGAGTATCCGATGTCAATCAGCCCCAGCATTTT.

Many counts were recorded for this clonotype. The V call is TRBV2, the J call TRBJ1-2, with TRBD1 identical over 7 bases. V lost 6 bases and J lost 6; bases outside the gene matches: 13. There are 15 residues in the CDR3. Germline V gene sequence: CDR1 SNHLY, CDR2 FYNNEI. CDR3 region: CASSGPGGATNGYTF. In DNA form, the CDR3 reads TGTGCCAGCAGCGGCCCAGGGGGAGCCACCAATGGCTACACCTTC.

This clonotype was seen at least ten times. The rearrangement uses TRBV29-1 and TRBJ2-7; possible D gene TRBD1, 6 bases. V dropped 6 bases and J dropped 4 bases, with 16 bases sitting between them. The CDR3 spans 13 residues. The germline gives CDR1 SQVTM, CDR2 ANQGSEA. CDR3 nucleotide sequence: TGCAGCGTCTCGACAGGTTACCCTTACGAGCAGTACTTC. Amino acids: CSVSTGYPYEQYF.

At least ten counts were recorded for this clonotype. The rearrangement joins TRBV20-1 to TRBJ1-5; no reliable D call. Germline V gene lookup returns CDR1 DFQATT and CDR2 SNEGSKA (reference sequence). There are 14 residues in the CDR3. V shed 4 bases and J shed 2 bases, with 12 bases lying between them. As DNA, the CDR3 is TGCAGTGCTATCGGGCCCGGAGGCAATCAGCCCCAGCATTTT. It codes for CSAIGPGGNQPQHF.

The V call is TRBV29-1, the J call TRBJ1-2; D is undetermined. Trimming removed 5 bases from V and 3 bases from J, with 13 bases in between. Germline CDR1 SQVTM, CDR2 ANQGSEA. This CDR3 is 13 amino acids long. In DNA, the CDR3 is TGCAGCGTTCGGCGGCGGACCGACTATGGCTACACCTTC. Translation: CSVRRRTDYGYTF.

The table lists this clonotype with many counts. The chain has TRBV20-1 and TRBJ2-7; 7 nucleotides line up with TRBD2. This CDR3 is 14 amino acids long. CDR1 and CDR2 from the germline V gene are DFQATT and SNEGSKA (reference sequence). V shed 5 bases, J shed 3 bases, and the junction held 10 bases outside the gene matches. CDR3 sequence reads: CSARTGTTDYEQYF. DNA for the CDR3: TGCAGTGCTCGTACCGGGACTACCGACTACGAGCAGTACTTC.

In its sample, this clonotype was seen many times. The chain couples TRBV28 to TRBJ2-1; possible D gene TRBD1, 5 bases. The CDR3 extends over 14 amino acids. Germline V lookup: CDR1 MDHEN, CDR2 SYDVKM. V dropped 3 bases and J dropped 3 bases, with 9 bases sitting between them. The CDR3 nucleotides read TGTGCCAGCAGTTTCATACAGGACTACAATGAGCAGTTCTTC. Translated: CASSFIQDYNEQFF. Filled out from reference TRBV28 and TRBJ2-1, the complete variable domain reads DVKVTQSSRYLVKRTGEKVFLECVQDMDHENMFWYRQDPGLGLRLIYFSYDVKMKEKGDIPEGYSVSREKKERFSLILESASTNQTSMYLCASSFIQDYNEQFFGPGTRLTVL.

The table lists this clonotype with many counts. The V and J genes are TRBV27 and TRBJ1-2; the match to TRBD1 covers 9 bases. With V trimmed by 5 bases and J by 4 bases, 8 bases remained unmatched. Per germline, CDR1 MNHEY and CDR2 SMNVEV (reference sequence). This CDR3 has 15 amino acids. The CDR3: CASSPGQGIPYGYTF. The CDR3 DNA reads as TGTGCCAGCAGTCCAGGACAGGGGATACCCTATGGCTACACCTTC.

This clonotype was counted at least ten times. V is TRBV28 and J is TRBJ1-2; D ambiguous. V was cut by 5 bases and J by 7 bases, with 11 bases left in between. There are 12 residues in the CDR3. The germline CDR1 and CDR2 sequences are MDHEN and SYDVKM. CDR3 sequence: CASSPHDFGYTF. DNA for the CDR3: TGTGCCAGCAGTCCCCACGACTTTGGCTACACCTTC.

This clonotype occurred many times. The chain employs TRBV18 and TRBJ1-1, with D perhaps TRBD1 (5 bases). This CDR3 has 14 residues. V lost 3 bases to trimming and J lost 8 bases, with 16 bases between them. Germline values: CDR1 KGHSH, CDR2 LQKENI. In DNA form, the CDR3 reads TGTGCCAGCTCACCCCTGGGGCAGCGTGTAGAAGCTTTCTTT. Translating gives CASSPLGQRVEAFF.

Only a few counts were recorded for this clonotype. The chain carries TRBV5-5 and TRBJ2-7, with 7 bases that match TRBD1. V lost 4 bases, J lost 0 bases, and 7 bases stayed unmatched. The CDR3 runs 15 residues. The germline CDR1 and CDR2 sequences are SGHKS and YYEKEE (reference sequence). CDR3 protein: CASSTGTVPSYEQYF. The CDR3 nucleotides read TGTGCCAGCAGCACAGGGACAGTACCCTCCTACGAGCAGTACTTC.

This clonotype came up many times. The genes are TRBV5-6 and TRBJ1-1; 7 bases line up with TRBD1. Germline CDR1 and CDR2: SGHDT and YYEEEE. V lost 2 bases and J lost 6; bases outside the gene matches: 4. This CDR3 contains 13 residues. CDR3 nucleotide sequence: TGTGCCAGCAGCTTACCACAGGGGTCTGAAGCTTTCTTT. Amino acid sequence: CASSLPQGSEAFF.

This clonotype has a count of ten or more. The V call is TRBV2, the J call TRBJ1-5, with 7 positions matching TRBD1. V dropped 7 bases and J dropped 3; count of bases not matched to a gene: 9. CDR3 length: 15 residues. The V gene's germline CDR1 is SNHLY and CDR2 FYNNEI. This CDR3 is CASTRARGVNQPQHF. The DNA of the CDR3 is TGTGCCAGCACCAGAGCCAGGGGGGTCAATCAGCCCCAGCATTTT.

The chain is built from TRBV7-8 and TRBJ1-1, with D possibly TRBD1 on 5 matching bases. V lost 0 bases and J 8 bases, leaving 19 bases between the germline ends. The germline V gene encodes CDR1 SGHVS and CDR2 FQNEAQ. The CDR3 is made up of 16 amino acids. DNA of the CDR3: TGTGCCAGCAGCTTAGCGGGTAGGGGCTCTCAAAAGGAAGCTTTCTTT. Amino acids: CASSLAGRGSQKEAFF.

The chain uses TRBV29-1 and TRBJ1-5, with 7 bases aligning to TRBD1. In germline, CDR1 is SQVTM, CDR2 ANQGSEA. The CDR3 is made up of 13 amino acids. V gave up 4 bases and J gave up 4 bases; unmatched junction bases: 4. This CDR3 reads CSVGGGRNQPQHF. The DNA for the CDR3 is TGCAGCGTTGGAGGGGGCAGAAATCAGCCCCAGCATTTT.

This clonotype has ten or more counts. The chain is built from TRBV7-9 and TRBJ2-1; 9 nucleotides agree with TRBD1. Germline CDR1 SEHNR, CDR2 FQNEAQ (reference sequence). The V segment lost 2 bases and the J segment 9 bases; nucleotides outside the gene matches: 17. The CDR3 runs to 18 residues. CDR3: CASSLRRISGTGLREQFF. The CDR3 region has the DNA TGTGCCAGCAGCTTAAGGAGGATTTCCGGGACAGGGTTGCGTGAGCAGTTCTTC.

This clonotype was seen many times. The V call is TRBV28, the J call TRBJ2-2; TRBD1 aligns across 7 bases. CDR1 is MDHEN and CDR2 is SYDVKM in the germline V gene. The V segment lost 10 bases and the J segment 0 bases; nucleotides outside the gene matches: 5. CDR3 length: 14 amino acids. As DNA, the CDR3 is TGTGCCATCCCGGACAGGCCGAACACCGGGGAGCTGTTTTTT. Translating gives CAIPDRPNTGELFF.

This clonotype came up many times. The chain uses TRBV11-2 and TRBJ1-5, with 7 bases matching TRBD1. This CDR3 region has 17 residues. Trimming removed 0 bases from V and 6 bases from J; junction bases left unmatched: 11. CDR1 and CDR2 from the germline V gene are SGHAT and FQNNGV. The chain's CDR3 is CASSLDHSGTASQPQHF. DNA for the CDR3: TGTGCCAGCAGCTTAGATCACTCCGGGACAGCTTCTCAGCCCCAGCATTTT.

The V and J genes are TRBV12-3 or TRBV12-4 and TRBJ1-1, with D possibly matching TRBD1 (5 bases). The CDR3 is made up of 13 amino acids. V was shortened by 5 bases and J by 2 bases, with 9 bases between the two germline ends. The CDR3 DNA is TGTGCCAGCAGTACGACAGTCAACACTGAAGCTTTCTTT. Protein product: CASSTTVNTEAFF.